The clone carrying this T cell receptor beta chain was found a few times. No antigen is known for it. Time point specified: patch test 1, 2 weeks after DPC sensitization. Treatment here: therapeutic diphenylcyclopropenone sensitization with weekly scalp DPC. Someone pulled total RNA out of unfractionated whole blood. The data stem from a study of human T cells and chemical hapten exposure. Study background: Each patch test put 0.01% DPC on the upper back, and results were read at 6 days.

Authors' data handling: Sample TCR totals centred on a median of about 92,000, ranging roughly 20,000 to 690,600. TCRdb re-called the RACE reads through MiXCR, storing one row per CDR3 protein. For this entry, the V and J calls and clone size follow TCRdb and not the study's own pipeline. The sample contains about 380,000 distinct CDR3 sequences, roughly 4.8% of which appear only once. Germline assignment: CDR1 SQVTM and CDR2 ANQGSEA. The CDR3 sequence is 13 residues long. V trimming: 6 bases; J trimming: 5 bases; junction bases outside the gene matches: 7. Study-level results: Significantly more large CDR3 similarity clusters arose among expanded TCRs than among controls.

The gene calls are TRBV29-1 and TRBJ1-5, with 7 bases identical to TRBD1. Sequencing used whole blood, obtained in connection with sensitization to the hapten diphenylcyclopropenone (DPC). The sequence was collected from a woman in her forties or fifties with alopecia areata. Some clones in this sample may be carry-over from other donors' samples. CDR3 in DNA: TGCAGCGTGGCTGACAGGGTCGATCAGCCCCAGCATTTT. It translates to CSVADRVDQPQHF.